This entry lists 23 T cell receptor beta chains sequenced from one sample in a study of blood T cell repertoires in COVID-19. Data came from immunoSEQ multiplex PCR; TCRdb stores just in-frame clones and leaves some out. The sample holds 200,000 or so clones, 70% to 90% seen once. The sample taken for sequencing was peripheral blood. Receptors originate from a man older than 75 with acute or convalescent COVID-19.

The rearrangement uses TRBV6-5 and TRBJ1-3; D is uncertain. Germline V gives CDR1 MNHEY, CDR2 SVGAGI. Trimming took 2 bases from V and 2 from J, leaving 13 bases between them. The CDR3 is 16 residues long. CDR3: CASSYSGPRTGNTIYF. The CDR3 nucleotides read TGTGCCAGCAGTTACAGCGGACCACGGACTGGAAACACCATATATTTT.

V gene TRBV7-2 combines with J gene TRBJ2-3, with TRBD2 identical over 12 bases. Germline CDR1 reads SGHTA; CDR2 reads FQGNSA. Trimming at V came to 7 bases and at J to 2 bases, leaving 13 bases not matched to a gene. This CDR3 spans 18 amino acids. The DNA of the CDR3 is TGTGCCAGCACCCCCGTCCCACTAGCGGGAGGCCCCACAGATACGCAGTATTTT. This codes for CASTPVPLAGGPTDTQYF.

This rearrangement joins TRBV18 to TRBJ1-6; 7 bases agree with TRBD1. This CDR3 spans 16 amino acids. V dropped 1 base and J dropped 6; count of bases not matched to a gene: 6. From germline, CDR1 is KGHSH and CDR2 LQKENI. The CDR3 loop reads CASSPQGAGGNSPLHF. The DNA for the CDR3 is TGTGCCAGCTCACCACAAGGGGCAGGGGGTAATTCACCCCTCCACTTT.

J is TRBJ1-1 and V is TRBV11-1; no clear D gene. The germline V gene encodes CDR1 SGHAT and CDR2 FQDESV (reference sequence). The CDR3 is 13 residues long. Trimming removed 1 base at V and 6 bases at J, with 9 bases between. This CDR3 is CASSLGAVSEAFF. The DNA for the CDR3 is TGTGCCAGCAGCTTAGGAGCGGTGTCTGAAGCTTTCTTT.

The chain employs TRBV24-1 and TRBJ2-3, with 8 positions matching TRBD1. V trimming: 4 bases; J trimming: 4 bases; junction bases outside the gene matches: 6. Germline V gene lookup returns CDR1 KGHDR and CDR2 SFDVKD. CDR3 length: 15 residues. CDR3 nucleotide sequence: TGTGCCACCAGTGAGCCGGGACAGGCCCCAGATACGCAGTATTTT. This sequence encodes CATSEPGQAPDTQYF.

The chain employs TRBV10-1 and TRBJ1-4, with D possibly matching TRBD1 (5 bases). Trimming cost V 5 bases and J 8 bases, with 12 bases left between them. This CDR3 has 13 residues. Germline lookup yields CDR1 WNHNN and CDR2 SYGVQD (reference sequence). This CDR3 reads CASSHRLNEKLFF. CDR3 DNA sequence: TGCGCCAGCAGTCACAGGTTGAACGAAAAACTGTTTTTT.

The V call is TRBV9, the J call TRBJ2-3; TRBD2 matches at 13 bases. The CDR3 spans 21 residues. The ends lost 3 bases at V and 1 base at J; junction bases unmatched: 17. In germline, CDR1 is SGDLS, CDR2 YYNGEE. Here the CDR3 DNA reads TGTGCCAGCAGCGCGTTACCGGAACTAGCGGGAGGGAGGACTCGCACAGATACGCAGTATTTT. This encodes CASSALPELAGGRTRTDTQYF.

The chain couples TRBV10-3 to TRBJ2-1, with TRBD2 as a possible D gene (6 bases). Trimming left V 10 bases short and J 7 bases short, with 17 bases between. The germline V gene has CDR1 ENHRY and CDR2 SYGVKD. This CDR3 spans 13 amino acids. The CDR3 sequence is CATRLVSDNEQFF. CDR3 bases: TGTGCCACAAGACTAGTCAGTGATAATGAGCAGTTCTTC.

V gene TRBV28 combines with J gene TRBJ1-4, with 7 nucleotides matching TRBD1. CDR1 is MDHEN and CDR2 is SYDVKM in the germline V gene. Trimming cost V 5 bases and J 13 bases; bases outside gene matches: 7. The CDR3 covers 12 residues. Written as DNA, the CDR3 is TGTGCCAGCAGTCCCGGGGACAGAGGACTGTTTTTT. It specifies CASSPGDRGLFF. Full variable domain (missing parts from reference TRBV28 and TRBJ1-4): DVKVTQSSRYLVKRTGEKVFLECVQDMDHENMFWYRQDPGLGLRLIYFSYDVKMKEKGDIPEGYSVSREKKERFSLILESASTNQTSMYLCASSPGDRGLFFGSGTQLSVL.

The gene calls are TRBV6-6 and TRBJ1-1; TRBD1 might be the D (6 bases). Germline V gene data show CDR1 as MNHNY and CDR2 as SVGAGI (reference sequence). The CDR3 sequence is 12 residues long. V dropped 4 bases and J dropped 7 bases, with 10 bases sitting between them. The CDR3 protein is CASSSTGYEAFF. The CDR3 nucleotides are TGTGCCAGCAGTTCGACAGGATATGAAGCTTTCTTT.

CDR3 in DNA: TGTGCCAGCTCAACAGGGCGGGTTCAGTACTTC. Its protein product is CASSTGRVQYF. The chain is built from TRBV18 and TRBJ2-4; D possibly corresponds to TRBD1 (6 bases). Germline V CDR1 and CDR2: KGHSH, LQKENI. The CDR3 extends over 11 amino acids. Deletions cut 5 bases from V and 11 bases from J, with 10 bases between. The full variable domain, completed using reference TRBV18 and TRBJ2-4, is NAGVMQNPRHLVRRRGQEARLRCSPMKGHSHVYWYRQLPEEGLKFMVYLQKENIIDESGMPKERFSAEFPKEGPSILRIQQVVRGDSAAYFCASSTGRVQYFGAGTRLSVL.

This clone has more than one count but fewer than ten. The chain carries TRBV12-5 and TRBJ1-4; 7 positions agree with TRBD1. The CDR3 is 16 residues long. Germline CDR1 reads LGHNT; CDR2 reads FRNRAP. The V and J ends lost 4 bases and 3 bases, in that order; junction bases with no gene match: 8. The CDR3 nucleotides are TGTGCTAGTGGTTCATACAGGGGAGGATCTAATGAAAAACTGTTTTTT. This encodes CASGSYRGGSNEKLFF.

This sequence joins TRBV28 and TRBJ1-4; 9 bases are shared with TRBD1. V lost 6 bases to trimming and J lost 3 bases; unmatched junction nucleotides: 8. The CDR3 length is 16 residues. CDR1 MDHEN and CDR2 SYDVKM come from the germline V gene. CDR3 region: CASRGGTGPSNEKLFF. The CDR3 nucleotides are TGTGCCAGCAGGGGCGGGACAGGGCCGTCTAATGAAAAACTGTTTTTT.

V gene TRBV28 combines with J gene TRBJ1-1; D unresolved. Germline values: CDR1 MDHEN, CDR2 SYDVKM. V lost 1 base and J 1 base, leaving 10 bases between the germline ends. The CDR3 is made up of 15 amino acids. The CDR3: CASSLFGRQNTEAFF. The CDR3 bases are TGTGCCAGCAGTTTATTCGGCAGGCAGAACACTGAAGCTTTCTTT.

The chain uses TRBV19 and TRBJ1-3; unclear D gene. The CDR3 has 15 residues. Looked up from germline, CDR1 is LNHDA and CDR2 is SQIVND (reference sequence). V gave up 4 bases and J gave up 0 bases, with 10 bases separating them. The CDR3 is CASSNDGSSGNTIYF. In DNA form, the CDR3 reads TGTGCCAGTAGTAATGACGGGAGCTCTGGAAACACCATATATTTT.

The chain has TRBV5-1 and TRBJ1-1; 8 nucleotides align to TRBD1. The CDR3 sequence is 15 residues long. Losses at the gene ends were 6 bases for V and 1 base for J; bases not matched to a gene: 8. CDR1 and CDR2 from the germline V gene are SGHRS and YFSETQ. The CDR3 is CASNPQGAKNTEAFF. In nucleotides, the CDR3 is TGCGCCAGCAACCCTCAGGGGGCGAAGAACACTGAAGCTTTCTTT.

The rearrangement joins TRBV19 to TRBJ1-2; 7 bases match TRBD1. The CDR3 is made up of 16 amino acids. The germline V gene encodes CDR1 LNHDA and CDR2 SQIVND (reference sequence). V gave up 7 bases and J gave up 2 bases; unmatched junction bases: 13. As DNA, the CDR3 is TGTGCCAGTAAAAGTCCGCGACAGGGCACAAACTATGGCTACACCTTC. This translates into CASKSPRQGTNYGYTF. The whole variable domain, remainder taken from reference TRBV19 and TRBJ1-2, is DGGITQSPKYLFRKEGQNVTLSCEQNLNHDAMYWYRQDPGQGLRLIYYSQIVNDFQKGDIAEGYSVSREKKESFPLTVTSAQKNPTAFYLCASKSPRQGTNYGYTFGSGTRLTVV.

The genes are TRBV11-1 and TRBJ1-1, with D possibly being TRBD1 (5 bases). The CDR3 runs to 13 residues. Trimming removed 2 bases from V and 2 bases from J, with 6 bases in between. Germline V CDR1 and CDR2: SGHAT, FQDESV (reference sequence). CDR3 region: CASSLRGNTEAFF. CDR3 sequence (DNA): TGTGCCAGCAGCTTAAGGGGCAACACTGAAGCTTTCTTT.

The DNA of the CDR3 is TGCGCCAGCAGCTTGGCTGGGCAGACCTACGAGCAGTACTTC. Translation gives CASSLAGQTYEQYF. The gene calls are TRBV5-1 and TRBJ2-7, with no clear D. The CDR3 is 14 amino acids. CDR1 SGHRS and CDR2 YFSETQ come from the germline V gene. Trimming removed 0 bases from V and 2 bases from J, with 9 bases in between.

This clone has a handful of counts. The chain uses TRBV7-3 and TRBJ1-6, with D perhaps TRBD1 (6 bases). V shed 5 bases and J shed 7 bases, with 18 bases lying between them. Per the germline V gene, CDR1 is SGHTA and CDR2 is FQGTGA. CDR3 length: 16 residues. The CDR3 nucleotides read TGTGCCAGCAGCCCGGAACAGGGTTTCGGCAATTCACCCCTCCACTTT. This codes for CASSPEQGFGNSPLHF.

The rearrangement links TRBV20-1 to TRBJ1-2; 8 bases line up with TRBD1. The CDR3 consists of 14 residues. After removal of 3 bases from V and 4 bases from J, the junction contained 7 bases not matched to a gene. The germline CDR1 and CDR2 sequences are DFQATT and SNEGSKA (reference sequence). The DNA for the CDR3 is TGCAGTGCTAGTTGGGACAGGACACCCTATGGCTACACCTTC. Translating gives CSASWDRTPYGYTF.

This clone came up once. The rearrangement joins TRBV3-1 (or the pseudogene TRBV3-2) to TRBJ2-1; D is uncertain. V was pared by 1 base and J by 6 bases, with 7 bases between. Germline V CDR1 and CDR2: LGHDT, YNNKEL (reference sequence). This CDR3 is built from 13 residues. The CDR3 nucleotides are TGTGCCAGCAGCCAAGGCAGAGGCAATGAGCAGTTCTTC. It codes for CASSQGRGNEQFF.

The chain links TRBV18 to TRBJ1-2; tentative D call: TRBD1 (6 bases). The ends were cut back, 5 bases at V and 4 bases at J, with 17 bases in the middle. The CDR3 length is 15 residues. Germline CDR1 reads KGHSH; CDR2 reads LQKENI. In DNA, the CDR3 is TGTGCCAGCTCAGAACAGGGAAGGGGTACCTATGGCTACACCTTC. The encoded protein is CASSEQGRGTYGYTF.